This TCR beta chain was captured in a study of shared clonotypes between healthy human individuals (dated by TCRdb to between 2020 and 2021). For context, the study as a whole: The cohort included a few men and a couple of women between 18 and 49 years of age. To estimate repertoire size and how much clonotype sharing occurs between individuals, the study deeply sequenced the blood TCR repertoires of roughly 5 healthy adults. For each donor, three plates each were used for CD4 naive and CD4 memory, two plates were used for CD8 naive, and one plate was used for CD8 memory. To increase sequencing depth and limit assay-specific biases, TCR repertoire library preparation and sequencing were carried out by different laboratories using diverse techniques. Per donor, leukapheresis produced somewhere between about 0.8 and 9 billion PBMCs.

TCR CDR3 regions were amplified from genomic DNA by multiplex PCR using the deep immunoSEQ assay. Extracted genomic DNA from each cell subset was distributed evenly across all wells of several immunoSEQ 96-well plates, and each plate was treated as a replicate. Each replicate PCR for sorted subsets received approximately 200 ng genomic DNA, equal to about 30,000 T cell genomes. The purified libraries were quantified using a Qubit 3.0 fluorometer, sized with a Bioanalyzer 2100, and then quantified again using the KAPA Library Quantification kit. Every immunoSEQ 96-well plate was sequenced on a separate single-read 150-cycle Illumina NextSeq 550 flow cell. The study's own analysis went as follows. Because the immunoSEQ output held only junctional sequences and lacked quality scores, the filtering could not match the filtering applied to full-length reads. To assign V/J genes and CDR3, sequences were annotated using PyIR, a Python wrapper for IgBLAST v1.9, with IMGT germline references. Any read was removed if the V/J assignment was weak (E-value above 1e-6), the CDR3 was missing, or the read contained stop codons, out-of-frame junctions, or ambiguous translated residues. V3J clonotypes were defined as sequences sharing an identical inferred V gene, J gene, and CDR3 amino acid sequence. To compute the percentage overlap between repertoires, the number of shared unique clonotypes was divided by the size of the smaller repertoire. Repertoire richness was assessed with RTK rarefaction, the Chao1 estimator, and Recon v2.1 estimates of unobserved clonotypes. Generation probabilities for all TCRbeta clonotypes obtained by the gDNA method from a handful of donors were computed using OLGA. As stored in TCRdb, this immuneACCESS dataset retains in-frame rearrangements with V and J assigned. A fraction of the clones does not appear; measured against another copy, unresolved V genes explain less than half of the discrepancy, and the remainder lacks a known reason. V, J and clone size were drawn from that table, and D and trimming were deduced from the DNA. For this sample the table gives about 2.1 million clones, of which 93% were detected only once. About 1.7% of the sample rests with the top ten.

CD8 naive samples were CD45RO-negative cells positively selected for CCR7, giving a CD45RA+CCR7+ population that excluded TemRA cells. The donors were healthy, HIV-negative adults with no recently reported acute infections or vaccinations. Every donor was a Caucasian adult living in Nashville, Tennessee, USA. Blood was obtained by leukapheresis, after which PBMCs were separated by Ficoll-Histopaque density gradient centrifugation and cryopreserved in liquid nitrogen vapor phase. Analytical flow cytometry was used to check the purity and quantity of each magnetically sorted T cell population. Genomic DNA was isolated from every sorted fraction and measured by UV absorbance on a Nanodrop 2000c. In the case of this clone: Its antigen is still unknown. The sample holds no much larger clone one base away, and base qualities are not on file.

Inclusive of the bounding cysteine and phenylalanine, the CDR3 is 15 residues long. Only the CDR3 DNA is retained, 45 bases long and in frame from the first base. CDR1 and CDR2 are drawn from the germline V gene: SGHVS, FQNEAQ. From V the trimming removes 5 bases and from J it removes 4 bases, while the gene matches leave 1 base of the junction unaccounted for. Broad study findings and their caveats: Sharing across a handful of donors was observed for approximately 5% of naive CD4, 3.5% of naive CD8, roughly 2.4% of memory CD4, and around 0.44% of memory CD8 clonotypes. Only blood was sampled, and tissue TCR repertoires likely differ from those in blood. Because the study included a small number of donors, the genetic and exposure-history diversity represented was limited. Compared with non-shared clonotypes, clonotypes shared by all four sorted-subset donors had higher generation probabilities. Even with the large sequencing depth, rarefaction of the sorted-subset datasets indicated that sequencing was incomplete. Pairwise subsampling indicated that sequencing depth was expected to affect the degree of clonotype sharing among donors. Naive subsets generally had larger estimated clonotype richness than memory subsets did.

The sequence was collected from a man between 18 and 35 years old in good health. Some clones in this sample may be carry-over from other donors' samples. The sample comprised naive CD8+ T cells from PBMCs. The cell subset or site label for this specimen denotes: CD45RA+CCR7+. The rearrangement combines TRBV7-8 with TRBJ2-2; 13 nucleotides in the junction match TRBD2. The CDR3 region has the sequence CASSGLAGVTGELFF. In nucleotide form, the sequence is TGTGCCAGCAGCGGACTAGCGGGAGTCACCGGGGAGCTGTTTTTT.